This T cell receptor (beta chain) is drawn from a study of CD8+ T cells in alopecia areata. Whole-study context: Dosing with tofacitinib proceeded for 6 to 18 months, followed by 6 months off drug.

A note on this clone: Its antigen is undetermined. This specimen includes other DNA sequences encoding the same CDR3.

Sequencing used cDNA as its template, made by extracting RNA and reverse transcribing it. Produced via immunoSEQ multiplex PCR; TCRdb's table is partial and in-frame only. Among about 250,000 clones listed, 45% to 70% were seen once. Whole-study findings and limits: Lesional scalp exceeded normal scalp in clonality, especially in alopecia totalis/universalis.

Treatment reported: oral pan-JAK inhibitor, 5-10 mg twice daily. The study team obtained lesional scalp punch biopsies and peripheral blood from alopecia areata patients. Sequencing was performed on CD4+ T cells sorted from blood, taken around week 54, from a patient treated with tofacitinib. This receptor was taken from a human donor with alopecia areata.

CDR3 bases: TGCAGCGTTGTCGGCATGAACACTGAAGCTTTCTTT. This translates into CSVVGMNTEAFF. J is TRBJ1-1 and V is TRBV29-1, with unresolved D. Germline CDR1 SQVTM, CDR2 ANQGSEA. The length of the CDR3 is 12 residues. V lost 4 bases to trimming and J lost 0 bases, with 6 bases between them.